This passage covers 19 T cell receptor beta chains from one sample sequenced in a study of patients and donors after allogeneic stem cell transplantation. TCRdb re-analysed the RT-PCR reads in MiXCR, keeping a single row per CDR3 protein. The sample gives 900,000 to 1,000,000 distinct CDR3 sequences, roughly 18% of which show up once; around 6% is in the top ten. Sequenced material: blood, either unsorted or a sorted T cell fraction (not recorded which). The receptors here all came from a human donor who was either an allogeneic HSCT recipient or a stem cell or donor lymphocyte infusion donor (not recorded which). It is not recorded whose cells these are; they may come from a transplant donor.

The V call is TRBV9, the J call TRBJ1-2; 7 nucleotides match TRBD1. Germline V CDR1 and CDR2: SGDLS, YYNGEE. V shed 4 bases and J 1 base; nucleotides not matched to a gene: 10. The CDR3 has 16 residues. The CDR3 is CASSPTTGTDNYGYTF. The DNA for the CDR3 is TGTGCCAGCAGCCCTACAACCGGGACAGATAACTATGGCTACACCTTC.

This clonotype was detected only a few times. The rearrangement joins TRBV5-1 to TRBJ1-1; the D gene is possibly TRBD1 (5 bases). Germline lookup yields CDR1 SGHRS and CDR2 YFSETQ. This CDR3 is built from 14 residues. Trimming pared 3 bases from V and 3 bases from J, leaving 12 bases between. The CDR3 DNA sequence: TGCGCCAGCAGCTCCATCCAGGGTGACACTGAAGCTTTCTTT. Residues: CASSSIQGDTEAFF.

This clonotype was found a few times. The chain has TRBV19 and TRBJ1-3, with D uncertain. Per germline, CDR1 LNHDA and CDR2 SQIVND (reference sequence). V lost 9 bases and J lost 7, with 16 bases in between. This CDR3 contains 13 residues. CDR3 in DNA: TGTGCCAGCCTCGATCTGGGTTCCAACACCATATATTTT. This encodes CASLDLGSNTIYF.

The table lists this clonotype with a few counts. The chain couples TRBV25-1 to TRBJ2-1; D unclear. V lost 3 bases and J lost 13, with 10 bases in between. The CDR3 covers 11 residues. Germline V gene lookup returns CDR1 MGHDK and CDR2 SYGVNS. The CDR3 coding sequence is TGTGCCAGCAGTGATTCCGATCCTCAGTTCTTC. This translates into CASSDSDPQFF.

The chain combines TRBV7-9 with TRBJ2-2; tentatively, D is TRBD2 (6 bases). Germline V CDR1 and CDR2: SEHNR, FQNEAQ (reference sequence). CDR3 size: 15 residues. Trimming cost V 3 bases and J 5 bases, with 13 bases left between them. CDR3 nucleotides: TGTGCCAGCAGCTTCGTCGGGGGATCAACCGGGGAGCTGTTTTTT. Its translation is CASSFVGGSTGELFF.

This clonotype was observed a few times. The V gene is TRBV24-1, the J gene TRBJ1-5; D possibly corresponds to TRBD1 (5 bases). Germline V CDR1 and CDR2: KGHDR, SFDVKD. Trimming took 3 bases from V and 7 from J, leaving 18 bases between them. The CDR3 covers 16 residues. DNA for the CDR3: TGTGCCACCAGTGATCCCCAACGGGGGTTTCGGCAGCCCCAGCATTTT. Translated, it gives CATSDPQRGFRQPQHF.

The CDR3 region is CASSPRGTSGGGTDTQYF. Written as DNA, the CDR3 is TGTGCCAGCAGCCCCCGAGGGACTAGCGGGGGGGGCACAGATACGCAGTATTTT. This chain connects TRBV3-1 to TRBJ2-3, with TRBD2 matching 16 bases. The V gene end was trimmed by 4 bases and the J gene end by 1 base; junction bases not matched to a gene: 5. The CDR3 is made up of 18 amino acids. CDR1 is LGHDT and CDR2 is YNNKEL in the germline V gene (reference sequence).

The table lists this clonotype with a few counts. V gene TRBV7-9 combines with J gene TRBJ1-6; 9 nucleotides line up with TRBD1. The V segment lost 8 bases and the J segment 10 bases; nucleotides outside the gene matches: 6. Germline CDR1 SEHNR, CDR2 FQNEAQ (reference sequence). The CDR3 runs 13 residues. The CDR3 coding sequence is TGTGCCAGCGACGACAGGGGGGGGTCACCCCTCCACTTT. This codes for CASDDRGGSPLHF.

A note on this clonotype: Compared with germline, one end of the junction differs, possibly owing to a read error. This chain uses TRBV6-1 with TRBJ2-2, with TRBD2 matching 8 bases. The CDR3 consists of 15 residues. Germline lookup yields CDR1 MNHNS and CDR2 SASEGT. The CDR3 loop is CASSQAGVGTGELFF. The CDR3 DNA sequence: TGTGCCAGCAGTCAAGCGGGAGTGGGCACCGGGGAGCTGTTTTTT.

This sequence joins TRBV5-8 and TRBJ2-7; D remains ambiguous. Germline V gives CDR1 SGHTS, CDR2 YDEGEE. Trimming cost V 4 bases and J 5 bases, with 22 bases left between them. This CDR3 spans 16 amino acids. The CDR3 spells CASSQLSVWTPHEQYF. As DNA, the CDR3 is TGTGCCAGCAGCCAATTGTCCGTTTGGACGCCCCACGAGCAGTACTTC.

This clonotype was seen a handful of times. The J gene is TRBJ1-2, the V gene TRBV5-1; a possible D gene is TRBD1 (6 bases). The CDR3 consists of 14 residues. V lost 5 bases and J 4 bases, leaving 15 bases between the germline ends. In germline, CDR1 is SGHRS, CDR2 YFSETQ. For the CDR3, the DNA is TGCGCCAGCAGTTCGCGGGAGGGGGTCTATGGCTACACCTTC. The encoded protein is CASSSREGVYGYTF.

The chain links TRBV27 to TRBJ2-5, with D possibly TRBD2 on 6 matching bases. V lost 4 bases to trimming and J lost 4 bases, with 22 bases between them. Germline V CDR1 and CDR2: MNHEY, SMNVEV (reference sequence). The CDR3 spans 17 residues. CDR3 in amino acids: CASSSGAGDFPGETQYF. The DNA for the CDR3 is TGTGCCAGCAGTTCCGGAGCCGGGGACTTTCCGGGAGAGACCCAGTACTTC.

This sequence joins TRBV5-6 and TRBJ1-1; D perhaps matches TRBD1 (5 bases). This CDR3 is built from 15 residues. CDR1 and CDR2 (germline): SGHDT, YYEEEE. V was trimmed by 1 base and J by 5 bases, leaving 15 bases between them. CDR3 nucleotide sequence: TGTGCCAGCAGCTTGCGGGTTCGGGGCACTACTGAAGCTTTCTTT. Encoded protein: CASSLRVRGTTEAFF.

This chain links TRBV5-1 with TRBJ1-1; D is uncertain. The CDR3 length is 13 residues. V was cut by 6 bases and J by 1 base, with 10 bases left in between. The germline V gene has CDR1 SGHRS and CDR2 YFSETQ. CDR3 amino acids: CASTEGTNTEAFF. CDR3 sequence (DNA): TGCGCCAGCACAGAGGGTACGAACACTGAAGCTTTCTTT.

This clonotype was counted between two and nine times. V gene TRBV7-2 combines with J gene TRBJ2-7, with D possibly TRBD1 on 6 matching bases. Germline V gene lookup returns CDR1 SGHTA and CDR2 FQGNSA. Between the trimmed V and J ends, which lost 0 bases and 6 bases, there was a span of 12 bases. This CDR3 region has 14 residues. CDR3 loop: CASSLAQGFSEQYF. CDR3 sequence (DNA): TGTGCCAGCAGCTTAGCTCAGGGGTTTTCCGAGCAGTACTTC.

Only a few counts were recorded for this clonotype. This chain joins TRBV4-1 and TRBJ2-5, with D hard to call. The CDR3 has 12 amino acids. Trimming left V 0 bases short and J 8 bases short, with 7 bases between. Germline values: CDR1 MGHRA, CDR2 YSYEKL. The CDR3 nucleotides read TGCGCCAGCAGCCAAGAGGGCTTAACCCAGTACTTC. The encoded protein is CASSQEGLTQYF.

This chain joins TRBV2 and TRBJ2-1; a possible D gene is TRBD1 (6 bases). From germline, CDR1 is SNHLY and CDR2 FYNNEI. The CDR3 runs to 13 residues. Trimming pared 8 bases from V and 7 bases from J, leaving 15 bases between. CDR3 sequence (DNA): TGTGCCAGCCATCGGAACAGGGTGAATGAGCAGTTCTTC. This codes for CASHRNRVNEQFF.

This clonotype was detected only a few times. This sequence joins TRBV11-3 and TRBJ2-2; D call uncertain. The CDR3 extends over 13 amino acids. CDR1 is SGHNT, CDR2 YENEEA, per germline. The germline V and J ends were trimmed by 1 base and 5 bases, with 5 bases remaining between them. Here the CDR3 reads CASSLVETGELFF. As DNA, the CDR3 is TGTGCCAGCAGCTTAGTTGAAACCGGGGAGCTGTTTTTT.

The table lists this clonotype with a count of one. One junction end does not reproduce the germline sequence, and a read error may be involved. The chain carries TRBV12-3 or TRBV12-4 and TRBJ1-1; D remains unclear. The CDR3 is made up of 14 amino acids. The CDR3 loop is CASSKKEFSTDAFF. In DNA, the CDR3 is TGTGCCAGCAGTAAGAAGGAATTTAGCACTGATGCTTTCTTT.